The 8 T cell receptor beta chains in this list originate from one sample, sequenced in a study of blood T cell repertoires in COVID-19. Generated by immunoSEQ multiplex PCR, the TCRdb table keeps only in-frame clones and is missing some. The sample lists roughly 100,000 clones, approximately 88% occurring once. Specimen: peripheral blood. These receptors were collected from a woman between 70 and 85 years old with acute or convalescent COVID-19.

This chain connects TRBV7-9 to TRBJ2-5; D gene ambiguous. V was clipped by 5 bases and J by 5 bases, with 6 bases between them. CDR1 SEHNR and CDR2 FQNEAQ come from the germline V gene (reference sequence). This CDR3 has 11 residues. CDR3 region: CASSLTETQYF. CDR3 DNA: TGTGCCAGCAGCCTAACGGAGACCCAGTACTTC. Looking up the rest from reference TRBV7-9 and TRBJ2-5 gives the full variable domain: DTGVSQNPRHKITKRGQNVTFRCDPISEHNRLYWYRQTLGQGPEFLTYFQNEAQLEKSRLLSDRFSAERPKGSFSTLEIQRTEQGDSAMYLCASSLTETQYFGPGTRLLVL.

The chain is built from TRBV29-1 and TRBJ1-1, with 8 nucleotides matching TRBD1. V dropped 4 bases and J dropped 6; count of bases not matched to a gene: 4. The V gene's germline CDR1 is SQVTM and CDR2 ANQGSEA. The CDR3 sequence is 12 residues long. CDR3 sequence: CSVALTGAEAFF. For the CDR3, the DNA is TGCAGCGTTGCTTTGACAGGGGCTGAAGCTTTCTTT.

V and J are TRBV6-1 and TRBJ2-4; tentatively, D is TRBD2 (5 bases). Germline V lookup: CDR1 MNHNS, CDR2 SASEGT. Trimming took off 2 bases at V and 0 bases at J, with 20 bases between the two ends. CDR3 length: 19 amino acids. This chain's CDR3 is CASSESGFRAELAKNIQYF. DNA for the CDR3: TGTGCCAGCAGTGAATCGGGATTCCGGGCCGAACTAGCCAAAAACATTCAGTACTTC.

V and J are TRBV10-3 and TRBJ2-1; 9 bases align to TRBD2. The CDR3 length is 15 residues. From germline, CDR1 is ENHRY and CDR2 SYGVKD. V gave up 1 base and J gave up 6 bases; unmatched junction bases: 4. CDR3 region: CAISEFSGGPNEQFF. The DNA of the CDR3 is TGTGCCATCAGTGAGTTTAGCGGGGGACCCAATGAGCAGTTCTTC.

The chain links TRBV25-1 to TRBJ1-2; no definite D call. With 2 bases removed from V and 4 bases from J, the gap between germline ends came to 11 bases. From germline, CDR1 is MGHDK and CDR2 SYGVNS. The CDR3 loop spans 14 amino acids. The CDR3 DNA sequence: TGTGCCAGCAGTGAACCGACATTTCCCTATGGCTACACCTTC. Translating it yields CASSEPTFPYGYTF.

The V gene is TRBV27, the J gene TRBJ2-7; 7 nucleotides align to TRBD1. The germline V gene has CDR1 MNHEY and CDR2 SMNVEV (reference sequence). V was clipped by 6 bases and J by 1 base; unmatched bases: 0. This CDR3 has 12 amino acids. The CDR3 region is CASRGQSYEQYV. The CDR3 nucleotides are TGTGCCAGCAGGGGACAGTCCTACGAGCAGTACGTC.

The J gene is TRBJ1-1, the V gene TRBV6-5, with D possibly matching TRBD1 (6 bases). CDR3 length: 14 residues. V dropped 7 bases and J dropped 6 bases, with 18 bases sitting between them. Germline CDR1 MNHEY, CDR2 SVGAGI. This CDR3 is CASNLGGGRAEAFF. CDR3 DNA sequence: TGTGCCAGCAACCTGGGTGGGGGCCGGGCTGAAGCTTTCTTT.

The chain recombines TRBV7-8 with TRBJ1-3, with D possibly matching TRBD1 (5 bases). V was shortened by 5 bases and J by 3 bases, with 14 bases between the two germline ends. CDR1 and CDR2 (germline): SGHVS, FQNEAQ. This CDR3 region has 15 residues. The CDR3 sequence is CASSPERGVGNTIYF. CDR3 bases: TGTGCCAGCAGCCCGGAGCGGGGGGTTGGAAACACCATATATTTT.